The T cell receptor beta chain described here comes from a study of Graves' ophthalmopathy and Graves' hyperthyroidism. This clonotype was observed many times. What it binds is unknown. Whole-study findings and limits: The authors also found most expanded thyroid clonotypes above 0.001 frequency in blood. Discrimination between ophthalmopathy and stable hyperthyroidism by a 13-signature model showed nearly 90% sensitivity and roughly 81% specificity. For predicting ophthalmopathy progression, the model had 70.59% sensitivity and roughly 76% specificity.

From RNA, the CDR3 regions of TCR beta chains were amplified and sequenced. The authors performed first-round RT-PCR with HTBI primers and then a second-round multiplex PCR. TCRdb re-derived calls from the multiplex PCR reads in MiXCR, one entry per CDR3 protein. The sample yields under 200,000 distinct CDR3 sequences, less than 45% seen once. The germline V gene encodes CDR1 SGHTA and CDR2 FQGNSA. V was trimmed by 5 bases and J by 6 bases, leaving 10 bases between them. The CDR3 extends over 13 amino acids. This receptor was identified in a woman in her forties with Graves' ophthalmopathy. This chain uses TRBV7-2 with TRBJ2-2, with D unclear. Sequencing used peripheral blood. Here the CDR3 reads CASSPGPPGELFF. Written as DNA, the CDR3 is TGTGCCAGCAGCCCAGGCCCCCCCGGGGAGCTGTTTTTT.